The rows below give T cell receptor beta chains drawn from one sample of a study of tumor-infiltrating lymphocytes in primary liver carcinoma. TCRdb reprocessed the multiplex PCR reads via MiXCR and lists one record per CDR3 protein. Of 310,000 or so distinct CDR3 sequences in the sample, around 50% were seen once. Sample: peripheral blood. The receptors originated from a woman aged 30 to 39 with primary liver carcinoma and hepatitis B virus infection. Each CDR3 is given with its conserved first and last residue. D genes are given only for firm matches. Size is omitted from some rows. Given values are once, few, many or a class for expanded clones.

NA,NA,TRBJ1-2,TRBV7-8,TGTGCCAGCAGCTCGCACGGGACGGATAGATATGGCTACACCTTC,CASSSHGTDRYGYTF
NA,NA,TRBJ1-2,TRBV12-3/TRBV12-4,TGTGCCGGCAGTCTACCCCCGGAGCACTATGGCTACACCTTC,CAGSLPPEHYGYTF
NA,many,TRBJ2-1,TRBV4-1,TGCGCCAGCAGCCAAGGCCTACAGAATCACAATGAGCAGTTCTTC,CASSQGLQNHNEQFF
TRBD1,NA,TRBJ1-2,TRBV29-1,TGCAGCGTAGCAGTATCAGGGACAGTAGCTAACTATGGCTACACCTTC,CSVAVSGTVANYGYTF
NA,once,TRBJ2-5,TRBV5-6,TGTGCCAGCAACATTAGCGGAGTTGAGGAGACCCAGTACTTC,CASNISGVEETQYF
NA,many,TRBJ1-6,TRBV4-1,TGCGCCAGCAGCCAAGGGTCCGTGACTAATTCACCCCTCCACTTT,CASSQGSVTNSPLHF
NA,NA,TRBJ2-7,TRBV4-3,TGCGCCAGCAGCCACACTACCCTTTCCGATGAGCAGTACTTC,CASSHTTLSDEQYF
NA,NA,TRBJ2-6,TRBV28,TGTGCCAGCAGTAACCACAGGAGGGCCAACGTCCTGACTTTC,CASSNHRRANVLTF
TRBD2,NA,TRBJ2-7,TRBV6-5,TGTGCCAGCAGTTACGCGAAGGGATTAGCGGGAGACTACGAGCAGTACTTC,CASSYAKGLAGDYEQYF
TRBD2,NA,TRBJ2-1,TRBV5-1,TGCGCCAGCAGCTTGGACCCCAGCGGGAGGAATGAGCAGTTCTTC,CASSLDPSGRNEQFF
TRBD1,few,TRBJ2-1,TRBV7-8,TGTGCCAGCAACTTTCAACAGGGGCGCGAGCAGTTCTTC,CASNFQQGREQFF
TRBD2,NA,TRBJ2-1,TRBV12-3/TRBV12-4,TGTGCCAGCATGGGGATCTCAGGGACTAGCGGGAGGGACTCCTACAATGAGCAGTTCTTC,CASMGISGTSGRDSYNEQFF
NA,few,TRBJ2-3,TRBV7-9,TGTGCCAGCAGCTTAGGGGCTACGGGGTCTCGCACAGATACGCAGTATTTT,CASSLGATGSRTDTQYF
NA,many,TRBJ2-1,TRBV11-2,TGTGCCACCGCAAGTTTGGACGACCCTCACGATGAGCAGTTCTTC,CATASLDDPHDEQFF
TRBD2,NA,TRBJ2-5,TRBV7-9,TGTGCCAGCAGCTTACGGGGGGTAGAGACCCAGTACTTC,CASSLRGVETQYF
TRBD2,many,TRBJ2-5,TRBV11-3,TGTGCCAGCAGCTCCACGACTAGCGGGAGGCCTCAAGAGACCCAGTACTTC,CASSSTTSGRPQETQYF
NA,NA,TRBJ2-1,TRBV5-8,TGTGCCAGCAGCTGGAATGGGGCCTACAATGAGAAGTTCTTC,CASSWNGAYNEKFF
TRBD1,NA,TRBJ2-1,TRBV24-1,TGTGCCACCAGTGAGGGGCAGGGGGCCCTTAGCAATGAGCAGTTCTTC,CATSEGQGALSNEQFF
NA,NA,TRBJ2-6,TRBV6-1,TGTGCCAGCAGTGAATCAGGGACTGGGGCCAACGTCCTGACTTTC,CASSESGTGANVLTF
NA,many,TRBJ2-2,TRBV29-1,TGCAGCGCCGCGAACACCGGGGAGCTGTTTTTT,CSAANTGELFF
NA,few,TRBJ1-5,TRBV4-3,TGCGCCAGCAGCCAAGATCGAGATAGCAATCAGCCCCAGCATTTT,CASSQDRDSNQPQHF
NA,NA,TRBJ2-5,TRBV12-3/TRBV12-4,TGTGCCAGCAGTCTCACCCAGACGCCCCAAGAGACCCAGTACTTC,CASSLTQTPQETQYF
TRBD1,NA,TRBJ1-2,TRBV7-9,TGTGCCAGCAGCTTAGCCGGGACAGGTTTGGGGGGCTACACCTTC,CASSLAGTGLGGYTF
NA,NA,TRBJ2-7,TRBV11-2,TGTACCAGCAGCTTAACGGTCAGAACCTACGAGCAGTACTTC,CTSSLTVRTYEQYF
TRBD2,many,TRBJ2-1,TRBV11-2,TGTGCCAGCAGCCCTAGGACTAGCGGGAATGAGCAGTTCTTC,CASSPRTSGNEQFF
NA,many,TRBJ2-6,TRBV12-3/TRBV12-4,TGTGCCAGCAGTAACTCTGGGGCCAACGTCCTGACTTTC,CASSNSGANVLTF
NA,once,TRBJ2-1,TRBV11-2,TGTGCCAACAGCCTTGCACTAGCATCCTACAATGAGCAGTTCTTC,CANSLALASYNEQFF
NA,once,TRBJ2-5,TRBV10-3,TGTGCCATCAGTACTCAGGGACATGGGATCGAGACCCAGTACTTC,CAISTQGHGIETQYF
NA,few,TRBJ1-2,TRBV30,TGTGCCTGGACCCTTATCAGGGGAAGCTATGGCTACACCTTC,CAWTLIRGSYGYTF
NA,NA,TRBJ2-3,TRBV12-3/TRBV12-4,TGTGCCAGCAGCCCCACGTCAGATACGCACTATTTT,CASSPTSDTHYF
NA,NA,TRBJ1-1,TRBV11-1,TGTGCCAGCAGCTTCGGACAGAACATTGAAGCTTCCTTT,CASSFGQNIEASF